A single sample is the source of the 15 T cell receptor beta chains below, sequenced in a study of control samples from healthy donors and cancer patients. Using immunoSEQ multiplex PCR, the repertoire was profiled, and TCRdb retains in-frame clones only, with some absent. The sample records approximately 150,000 clones, approximately 93% being singletons. The sequenced material came from blood. The receptor set was obtained from a man younger than 35 in good health.

With regard to this clone: This CDR3 is also generated by other DNA sequences in the sample. The chain links TRBV7-8 to TRBJ1-4; TRBD1 matches 10 bases. V was clipped by 6 bases and J by 1 base; unmatched bases: 5. The CDR3 loop spans 16 amino acids. The germline V gene has CDR1 SGHVS and CDR2 FQNEAQ. CDR3 region: CASSPTGGGTNEKLFF. In DNA, the CDR3 is TGTGCCAGCAGTCCGACAGGGGGCGGAACTAATGAAAAACTGTTTTTT.

This clone occurred once. J is TRBJ1-2 and V is TRBV5-1, with D maybe TRBD1 (5 bases). Germline-derived CDR1 and CDR2 are SGHRS and YFSETQ. Trimming took off 0 bases at V and 8 bases at J, with 11 bases between the two ends. This CDR3 has 13 residues. CDR3 sequence reads: CASSLEGTEGYTF. Here the CDR3 DNA reads TGCGCCAGCAGCTTGGAAGGGACGGAAGGCTACACCTTC.

The J gene is TRBJ1-2, the V gene TRBV3-1 (or the pseudogene TRBV3-2); 8 nucleotides align to TRBD1. V gave up 3 bases and J gave up 0 bases; unmatched junction bases: 6. Looked up from germline, CDR1 is LGHDT and CDR2 is YNNKEL (reference sequence). This CDR3 has 16 residues. DNA for the CDR3: TGTGCCAGCAGCCACTCCGACAGGGGCACTAACTATGGCTACACCTTC. Its translation: CASSHSDRGTNYGYTF.

The chain carries TRBV27 and TRBJ2-5, with D tentatively TRBD2 (5 bases). This CDR3 comprises 14 residues. V was clipped by 5 bases and J by 4 bases, with 14 bases between them. The germline V gene encodes CDR1 MNHEY and CDR2 SMNVEV (reference sequence). CDR3 region: CASSLFRAGETQYF. The CDR3 DNA follows: TGTGCCAGCAGTCTGTTCCGCGCGGGAGAGACCCAGTACTTC.

The chain joins TRBV21-1 to TRBJ2-5; the table's D call, TRBD2, was not checked against the DNA. TRBV21-1 counts as a pseudogene. The CDR3 has 16 residues. CDR3 bases: TGTGCCAGCAGCAGAACCCTACGGGTTTACCAAGAGACCCAGTACTTC. It encodes CASSRTLRVYQETQYF.

A few counts support this clone. The J gene is TRBJ2-2, the V gene TRBV5-1; D ambiguous. This CDR3 region has 14 residues. Germline V CDR1 and CDR2: SGHRS, YFSETQ. With 6 bases removed from V and 0 bases from J, the gap between germline ends came to 9 bases. The CDR3 sequence: CASNPEANTGELFF. The CDR3 region has the DNA TGCGCCAGCAACCCCGAGGCGAACACCGGGGAGCTGTTTTTT.

The chain carries TRBV2 and TRBJ1-1; D unresolved. V dropped 3 bases and J dropped 1 base, with 12 bases sitting between them. The germline CDR1 and CDR2 sequences are SNHLY and FYNNEI. This CDR3 is 15 amino acids long. This CDR3 is CASSEGMRKNTEAFF. CDR3 sequence (DNA): TGTGCCAGCAGTGAGGGGATGCGAAAGAACACTGAAGCTTTCTTT.

This clone was counted between two and nine times. This chain connects TRBV6-4 to TRBJ1-1; TRBD1 agrees at 10 bases. The ends lost 6 bases at V and 1 base at J; junction bases unmatched: 8. Germline V gives CDR1 MRHNA, CDR2 SNTAGT. CDR3 size: 16 residues. For the CDR3, the DNA is TGTGCCAGCAGCCGGGACAGGGGATTAGGGAACACTGAAGCTTTCTTT. It encodes CASSRDRGLGNTEAFF.

The DNA for the CDR3 is TGTGCCAGCAGTTATTACGGCAGCCCGGGGGACGAGCAGTACTTC. It is translated as CASSYYGSPGDEQYF. The V gene is TRBV6-5, the J gene TRBJ2-7; TRBD2 is a possible D gene (6 bases). Trimming cost V 3 bases and J 5 bases, with 17 bases left between them. CDR1 and CDR2 (germline): MNHEY, SVGAGI. The CDR3 is made up of 15 amino acids.

The chain uses TRBV2 and TRBJ1-1; D possibly corresponds to TRBD1 (5 bases). In germline, CDR1 is SNHLY, CDR2 FYNNEI. V gave up 4 bases and J gave up 0 bases, with 9 bases separating them. The CDR3 sequence is 14 residues long. The CDR3 DNA reads as TGTGCCAGCAGTGTGGACACTTTGAACACTGAAGCTTTCTTT. Amino acids: CASSVDTLNTEAFF.

Concerning this clone itself: Different DNA sequences within this sample yield the same CDR3. The chain combines TRBV4-3 with TRBJ2-7, with D possibly being TRBD1 (5 bases). CDR1 and CDR2 (germline): LGHNA, YSLEER. Trimming removed 0 bases from V and 2 bases from J, with 11 bases in between. The CDR3 spans 15 residues. The CDR3 sequence: CASSQDPQGAYEQYF. DNA of the CDR3: TGCGCCAGCAGCCAAGACCCGCAGGGCGCCTACGAGCAGTACTTC.

The rearrangement joins TRBV27 to TRBJ2-5; D not certain. This CDR3 is built from 15 residues. Per the germline V gene, CDR1 is MNHEY and CDR2 is SMNVEV (reference sequence). Trimming removed 2 bases from V and 7 bases from J, with 17 bases in between. DNA for the CDR3: TGTGCCAGCAGTTTAGGTATGAATTCAAGAGCGACCCAGTACTTC. It is translated as CASSLGMNSRATQYF.

The rearrangement joins TRBV30 to TRBJ1-2; unclear D gene. The CDR3 totals 12 residues. CDR1 GTSNPN and CDR2 SVGIG come from the germline V gene (reference sequence). Trimming stripped 3 bases from V and 6 bases from J, with 11 bases between. The CDR3 region is CAWRYDGDGYTF. CDR3 in DNA: TGTGCCTGGAGATACGACGGAGATGGCTACACCTTC.

The CDR3 DNA follows: TGTGCCAGCAGTTTGGCGCCGTATAACGAGCAGTACTTC. Amino acid sequence: CASSLAPYNEQYF. The J gene is TRBJ2-7, the V gene TRBV6-2 or TRBV6-3; no definite D call. Trimming stripped 4 bases from V and 5 bases from J, with 12 bases between. In germline, CDR1 is MNHEY, CDR2 SVGEGT. The CDR3 is 13 residues long.

V usage is TRBV12-5 and J usage is TRBJ1-2; D might be TRBD1 (5 bases). Between the trimmed V and J ends, which lost 1 base and 6 bases, there was a span of 18 bases. Germline CDR1 and CDR2: LGHNT and FRNRAP. The CDR3 loop spans 16 amino acids. The CDR3 is CASGLDSRGLGHGYTF. The DNA of the CDR3 is TGTGCTAGTGGTTTGGATTCAAGGGGCCTCGGACATGGCTACACCTTC.